The rows below give T cell receptor beta chains drawn from one sample of a study of molecular identifiers for immune sequencing clone quantification. TCRdb itself ran the PCR reads through MiXCR, one entry per CDR3 protein. The profile covers 490,000 or so distinct CDR3 sequences, with about a fifth appearing a single time and around 0.84% taken by the ten largest. The sample consisted of naive CD8+ T cells from blood, with Jurkat cell RNA spiked in. Receptors were obtained from a human donor in good health. Some libraries in this study had Jurkat cell RNA spiked in. The CDR3 runs from the conserved cysteine through the conserved F or W. A D gene is named only where the DNA matches it firmly. The listing skips clone size in some rows; elsewhere it reads once, few, many or a size class.

j_gene | d_gene | abundance | v_gene | CDR3aa | CDR3nt
TRBJ1-3 | NA | many | TRBV29-1 | CSVEQGLSGNTIYF | TGCAGCGTTGAACAGGGGCTCTCTGGAAACACCATATATTTT
TRBJ2-4 | NA | NA | TRBV5-3 | CVSSSEDGGFLAKNIQYF | TGTGTCAGCAGCTCGGAAGACGGTGGATTTTTAGCCAAAAACATTCAGTACTTC
TRBJ2-1 | NA | few | TRBV29-1 | CSVGGVGGYNEQFF | TGCAGCGTTGGGGGCGTAGGCGGATACAATGAGCAGTTCTTC
TRBJ1-2 | TRBD1 | NA | TRBV29-1 | CSVPKTGHYGYTF | TGCAGCGTTCCTAAGACAGGGCACTATGGCTACACCTTC
TRBJ2-7 | NA | many | TRBV7-9 | CASSLVPASAYEQYF | TGTGCCAGCAGCTTAGTCCCAGCAAGCGCCTACGAGCAGTACTTC
TRBJ2-2 | TRBD2 | few | TRBV13 | CASSRPTGSGREATGELFF | TGTGCCAGCAGCCGCCCGACAGGTAGCGGGAGAGAGGCCACCGGGGAGCTGTTTTTT
TRBJ2-3 | NA | many | TRBV6-1 | CASSESPGTQPPDTQYF | TGTGCCAGCAGTGAGTCACCCGGGACCCAACCCCCAGATACGCAGTATTTT
TRBJ2-1 | NA | few | TRBV11-2 | CAILKESFSYNEQFF | TGTGCCATCCTTAAGGAATCTTTTTCCTACAATGAGCAGTTCTTC
TRBJ1-1 | NA | NA | TRBV7-6 | CASSHRGDTGAFF | TGTGCCAGCAGCCATAGGGGAGACACTGGAGCTTTCTTT
TRBJ2-7 | NA | NA | TRBV15 | CATSRDKLGGYEQYF | TGTGCCACCAGCAGAGATAAACTTGGCGGCTACGAGCAGTACTTC
TRBJ1-4 | NA | few | TRBV19 | CASSPNRNLNERLFF | TGTGCCAGTAGTCCAAACAGAAATTTAAATGAACGGCTGTTTTTT
TRBJ2-3 | NA | many | TRBV20-1 | CSVIGVEDGDTQYF | TGCAGTGTCATAGGGGTGGAGGATGGAGATACGCAGTATTTT
TRBJ1-4 | NA | NA | TRBV12-3/TRBV12-4 | CASSGSLNEKLFF | TGTGCCAGCAGTGGCAGCCTAAATGAAAAACTGTTTTTT
TRBJ2-7 | TRBD2 | many | TRBV6-5 | CASSYSSSWSGRRGHEQYF | TGTGCCAGCAGTTACTCGTCATCTTGGAGCGGGAGAAGGGGCCACGAGCAGTACTTC
TRBJ2-2 | TRBD1 | many | TRBV12-3/TRBV12-4 | CASSSRTGKYTGELFF | TGTGCCAGCAGTTCCCGGACAGGAAAGTACACCGGGGAGCTGTTTTTT
TRBJ2-7 | NA | many | TRBV7-9 | CASSPEYRVVYEQYF | TGTGCCAGCAGCCCAGAGTACAGGGTTGTGTACGAGCAGTACTTC
TRBJ2-2 | NA | many | TRBV20-1 | CSAREGDRGRNTGELFF | TGCAGTGCTAGAGAGGGAGATCGGGGGCGGAACACCGGGGAGCTGTTTTTT
TRBJ2-4 | TRBD1 | few | TRBV5-4 | CASGEGTVNIQYF | TGTGCCAGCGGCGAAGGGACAGTAAACATTCAGTACTTC
TRBJ1-1 | TRBD1 | few | TRBV6-6 | CASSDPGQGSEAFF | TGTGCCAGCAGTGATCCGGGACAGGGTAGTGAAGCTTTCTTT
TRBJ1-6 | NA | few | TRBV7-6 | CASSLAEGAPLHF | TGTGCCAGCAGCTTAGCGGAGGGAGCACCCCTCCACTTT
TRBJ2-3 | TRBD2 | many | TRBV27 | CASSTGGSTDTQYF | TGTGCCAGCAGTACGGGGGGTAGCACAGATACGCAGTATTTT
TRBJ2-3 | NA | NA | TRBV7-9 | CASSGLGGGPTDTQYF | TGTGCCAGCAGCGGCCTGGGGGGGGGGCCCACAGATACGCAGTATTTT
TRBJ1-1 | NA | NA | TRBV28 | CASSSRGLTEAFF | TGTGCCAGCAGTTCCAGGGGACTCACTGAAGCTTTCTTT
TRBJ2-2 | NA | few | TRBV15 | CATTTFGPGELFF | TGTGCCACAACCACGTTCGGGCCCGGGGAGCTGTTTTTT
TRBJ2-5 | NA | many | TRBV6-2/TRBV6-3 | CASRRLEETQYF | TGTGCCAGCAGGAGGTTAGAAGAGACCCAGTACTTC
TRBJ2-3 | NA | many | TRBV4-3 | CASSQDSKAAVDTQYF | TGCGCCAGCAGCCAAGACTCTAAGGCCGCGGTGGATACGCAGTATTTT
TRBJ2-7 | TRBD1 | many | TRBV29-1 | CSVEPGQGSEQYF | TGCAGCGTTGAACCGGGACAGGGAAGCGAGCAGTACTTC
TRBJ1-1 | NA | few | TRBV7-9 | CASSPSAGEAFF | TGTGCCAGCAGCCCCTCTGCGGGTGAAGCTTTCTTT
TRBJ1-1 | TRBD1 | many | TRBV7-9 | CASSRPLGQGAGEAFF | TGTGCCAGCAGCCGCCCTCTTGGACAGGGGGCAGGAGAAGCTTTCTTT
TRBJ2-7 | NA | many | TRBV19 | CASSWGDSYEQYF | TGTGCCAGTAGTTGGGGTGACAGCTACGAGCAGTACTTC
TRBJ1-1 | NA | many | TRBV7-9 | CASNLGPNTEAFF | TGTGCCAGCAATCTTGGGCCGAACACTGAAGCTTTCTTT
TRBJ1-5 | NA | NA | TRBV5-1 | CASCPGKQPQHF | TGCGCCAGCTGTCCAGGTAAACAGCCCCAGCATTTT
TRBJ2-1 | NA | many | TRBV4-3 | CASSQEARGRDHEQFF | TGCGCCAGCAGCCAAGAGGCACGGGGGCGCGACCATGAGCAGTTCTTC
TRBJ1-2 | NA | many | TRBV7-2 | CASGSLEGGEGYTF | TGTGCCAGCGGCTCACTAGAAGGAGGGGAAGGCTACACCTTC
TRBJ2-5 | TRBD2 | many | TRBV6-1 | CASSIFAGGPQETQYF | TGTGCCAGCAGTATATTCGCGGGAGGACCGCAAGAGACCCAGTACTTC
TRBJ2-1 | NA | few | TRBV2 | CASSVPEMLFEQFF | TGTGCCAGCAGTGTCCCGGAGATGCTTTTTGAGCAGTTCTTC
TRBJ2-7 | NA | NA | TRBV29-1 | CSARTRPFYEQYF | TGCAGCGCCAGGACACGACCCTTCTACGAGCAGTACTTC
TRBJ1-3 | NA | NA | TRBV19 | CANQGTPCSGNTIYF | TGTGCCAACCAAGGGACACCCTGCTCTGGAAACACCATATATTTT
TRBJ2-5 | TRBD1 | many | TRBV6-6 | CASSLGTAQETQYF | TGTGCCAGCAGCCTGGGGACAGCCCAAGAGACCCAGTACTTC